This T cell receptor beta chain was captured by sequencing in a study of regulatory T cells in long-lasting Graves disease (dated by TCRdb to the early 2020s). As for the study more broadly: Peripheral blood TCR sequencing and RNA sequencing compared persistent Graves' disease patients with newly diagnosed Graves' disease patients. The study took place in China and was registered as a clinical trial. A total of 33 samples underwent TCR sequencing: about 13 from persistent and roughly 20 from newly diagnosed Graves' disease patients. Broader findings and caveats from the paper: Persistent disease showed preferential use of TRBV28, TRBJ1-2 and TRBJ2-5, whereas newly diagnosed disease favored TRBV20-1 and TRBJ2-1. The study examined only peripheral blood because the primary lesion, thyroid tissue, could not be accessed. The small sample size was acknowledged by the authors as a limitation that may reduce accuracy. Compared with newly diagnosed patients, patients with persistent Graves' disease had lower TCR Shannon entropy and fewer highly expanded clones, which suggests clonal expansion. Persistent patients shared more public clonotypes among themselves (fewer than 3,000) than newly diagnosed patients did (about 1,000).

With respect to this clonotype: The target of this receptor is not known. No per-base quality is available; no much larger clone lies one base away.

Deletion took 0 bases off V and 9 bases off J, with a span of 15 bases between the germline ends. According to the germline V gene (reference sequence), CDR1 reads MNHEY and CDR2 reads SMNVEV. The CDR3 numbers 15 residues from cysteine through phenylalanine. Only the CDR3 DNA stays, 45 bases, in frame from base 1. The raw public reads went through TCRdb reprocessing: fastp at Q25, MiXCR clone calling, in-frame beta chains kept. Each entry is one CDR3 protein sequence, shown with its most common DNA and genes. The sample table shows some 800 distinct CDR3 sequences, and 75% to 85% are seen once. The ten largest clones add up to around 13% of the sample. RNA was extracted from PBMCs in TRIzol for both TCR sequencing and RNA sequencing. The diagnosis of Graves' disease was made according to American Thyroid Association guidelines. The patients came from an endocrinology department in Xi'an, China. Each patient gave 8.5 to 9.5 milliliters of peripheral blood, collected in an EDTA anticoagulant tube. Ficoll Paque Plus density gradient separation was used to isolate PBMCs, and no further T cell sorting was performed. RNA quality was checked with an Agilent 2100 Bioanalyzer and agarose gel, and concentration with a NanoDrop 2000.

The sequence is built from TRBV27 and TRBJ2-1; possibly the D gene is TRBD2, per 5 matching bases. Sequencing used peripheral blood mononuclear cells (PBMCs), obtained with antithyroid drug treatment, in newly diagnosed or persistent Graves disease (not recorded which). This TCR came from a female donor with Graves disease. Donor details come from another sample of the same person, matched by shared clones. The nucleotide sequence reads TGTGCCAGCAGTTTATCTTCCGGGGTTGTAGTTGAGCAGTTCTTC. It encodes CASSLSSGVVVEQFF.